Listed below are T cell receptor beta chains from one sample, sequenced in a study of T-cell reconstitution after alpha-beta-depleted transplantation in children. TCRdb passed the PCR reads through MiXCR, listing each CDR3 protein once. The data hold about 230,000 distinct CDR3 sequences, with 8% to 9.5% observed a single time. This sample comprised PBMCs from the stem cell graft donor, obtained from the stem cell graft. These receptors were taken from a human donor who donated a stem cell graft to a child with acute lymphoblastic leukemia. Each CDR3 is given with its conserved first and last residue. Fields, in order: clone size, J gene, D gene, V gene, CDR3 protein, CDR3 DNA. D genes are given only for firm matches. Clone size is not always given. Where it is, it says once, few, many or a class for expanded clones.

few | TRBJ2-1 | NA | TRBV20-1 | CSAREVTSNEQFF | TGCAGTGCTAGAGAGGTGACCAGCAATGAGCAGTTCTTC
few | TRBJ2-3 | TRBD1 | TRBV7-2 | CASSLTGGMSTDTQYF | TGTGCCAGCAGCCTGACAGGGGGCATGTCCACAGATACGCAGTATTTT
few | TRBJ1-1 | NA | TRBV28 | CASSLLSWGSDTEAFF | TGTGCCAGCAGTTTATTGTCTTGGGGAAGTGACACTGAAGCTTTCTTT
NA | TRBJ1-4 | TRBD1 | TRBV20-1 | CSAVDRGREKLFF | TGCAGTGCTGTGGACAGGGGGAGGGAAAAACTGTTTTTT
NA | TRBJ2-7 | NA | TRBV5-1 | CASSPGTISYEQYF | TGCGCCAGCAGCCCCGGGACAATCTCCTACGAGCAGTACTTC
many | TRBJ2-2 | NA | TRBV29-1 | CSARHSNTGELFF | TGCAGCGCACGACACTCGAACACCGGGGAGCTGTTTTTT
NA | TRBJ2-7 | NA | TRBV27 | CASSLYSLTPARRITYEQYF | TGTGCCAGCAGTTTATATTCACTAACCCCAGCCAGACGAATTACCTACGAGCAGTACTTC
NA | TRBJ2-5 | NA | TRBV11-2 | CASSTGVEETQYF | TGTGCCAGCAGCACGGGGGTGGAGGAGACCCAGTACTTC
NA | TRBJ1-1 | TRBD1 | TRBV10-3 | CAIGGTGGRGTEAFF | TGTGCCATCGGGGGGACAGGGGGCCGGGGGACTGAAGCTTTCTTT
medium-sized | TRBJ2-1 | NA | TRBV7-8 | CASSLGSGGQFF | TGTGCCAGCAGCTTAGGTAGTGGAGGTCAGTTCTTC
few | TRBJ1-2 | TRBD1 | TRBV7-2 | CASSRTGVYGYTF | TGTGCCAGCAGCCGTACAGGGGTCTATGGCTACACCTTC
many | TRBJ1-2 | NA | TRBV7-2 | CASSFGWGNYGYTF | TGTGCCAGCAGCTTTGGTTGGGGAAATTATGGCTACACCTTC
NA | TRBJ2-7 | TRBD1 | TRBV30 | CAWSVQGEEQYF | TGTGCCTGGAGTGTACAGGGGGAAGAGCAGTACTTC
NA | TRBJ1-2 | NA | TRBV30 | CAWTGNIRTNGYTF | TGTGCCTGGACTGGAAACATCAGGACCAATGGCTACACCTTC
NA | TRBJ2-7 | NA | TRBV5-6 | CASSPDLVSYEQYF | TGTGCCAGCAGCCCTGACCTGGTGTCCTACGAGCAGTACTTC